This T cell receptor (beta chain) was sequenced in a study of tumor-infiltrating lymphocytes in localized non-small cell lung cancer. Produced via immunoSEQ multiplex PCR; TCRdb's table is partial and in-frame only. In the table there are just over 14,000 clones, about four fifths of which are singletons. The V and J ends lost 7 bases and 6 bases respectively, with 16 bases between them. This CDR3 is 14 amino acids long. The germline gives CDR1 SNHLY, CDR2 FYNNEI. Sequences were obtained from lung tumor tissue. The chain employs TRBV2 and TRBJ2-1, with D possibly matching TRBD2 (6 bases). The receptor comes from a human donor with non-small cell lung cancer. The CDR3, as DNA: TGTGCCAGCACCGAGACGTCACTAGCCAATGAGCAGTTCTTC. Residues: CASTETSLANEQFF.